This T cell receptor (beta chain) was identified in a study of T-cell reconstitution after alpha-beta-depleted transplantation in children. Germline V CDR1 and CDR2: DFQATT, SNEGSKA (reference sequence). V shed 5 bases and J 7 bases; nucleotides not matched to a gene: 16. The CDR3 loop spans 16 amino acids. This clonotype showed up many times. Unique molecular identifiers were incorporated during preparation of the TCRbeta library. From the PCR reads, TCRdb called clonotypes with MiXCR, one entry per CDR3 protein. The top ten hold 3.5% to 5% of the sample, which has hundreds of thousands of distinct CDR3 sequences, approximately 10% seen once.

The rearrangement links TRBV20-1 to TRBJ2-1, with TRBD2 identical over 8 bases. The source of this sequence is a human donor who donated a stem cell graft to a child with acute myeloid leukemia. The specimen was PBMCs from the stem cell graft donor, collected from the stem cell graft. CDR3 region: CSAGNSGDGRGNEQFF. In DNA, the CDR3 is TGCAGTGCTGGAAATAGCGGGGATGGAAGGGGGAATGAGCAGTTCTTC.